Listed here are 23 T cell receptor beta chains from one sample, sequenced in a study of early T cells in non-severe SARS-CoV-2 infection. Via MiXCR, TCRdb re-called the 5' RACE reads, giving one row per CDR3 protein. The sample includes about 110,000 distinct CDR3 sequences, roughly 12% of them seen just once. The sequencing sample was made of whole blood. Every receptor here comes from an adult who was a healthcare worker with PCR-confirmed SARS-CoV-2 infection or an uninfected control (not recorded which).

V is TRBV11-3 and J is TRBJ2-1; 14 bases fit TRBD2. Germline lookup yields CDR1 SGHNT and CDR2 YENEEA. The CDR3 is made up of 17 amino acids. V lost 6 bases, J lost 8 bases, and 12 bases stayed unmatched. The CDR3 region has the DNA TGTGCCAGCAGAAACCCACCTTCGACTAGCGGGAGGGATGAGCAGTTCTTC. It yields the protein CASRNPPSTSGRDEQFF. Variable domain in full (rest from reference TRBV11-3 and TRBJ2-1): EAGVVQSPRYKIIEKKQPVAFWCNPISGHNTLYWYLQNLGQGPELLIRYENEEAVDDSQLPKDRFSAERLKGVDSTLKIQPAELGDSAVYLCASRNPPSTSGRDEQFFGPGTRLTVL.

This clonotype was picked up a small number of times. The J gene is TRBJ2-3, the V gene TRBV5-1, with 14 positions matching TRBD2. This CDR3 has 18 amino acids. Germline V gene sequence: CDR1 SGHRS, CDR2 YFSETQ. V gave up 4 bases and J gave up 2 bases; unmatched junction bases: 9. CDR3 loop: CASSTGLAGGLATDTQYF. DNA of the CDR3: TGCGCCAGCAGCACCGGACTAGCGGGGGGACTTGCCACAGATACGCAGTATTTT. Full variable domain (missing parts from reference TRBV5-1 and TRBJ2-3): KAGVTQTPRYLIKTRGQQVTLSCSPISGHRSVSWYQQTPGQGLQFLFEYFSETQRNKGNFPGRFSGRQFSNSRSEMNVSTLELGDSALYLCASSTGLAGGLATDTQYFGPGTRLTVL.

This clonotype was counted at least ten times. This chain joins TRBV20-1 and TRBJ1-1; the D gene is possibly TRBD1 (5 bases). Per germline, CDR1 DFQATT and CDR2 SNEGSKA (reference sequence). The V end lost 3 bases, the J end lost 0 bases, and 17 bases lay between the germline ends. The length of the CDR3 is 16 residues. CDR3 DNA: TGCAGTGCTAGGGTCGGCGGGGCTGCTATGAACACTGAAGCTTTCTTT. This codes for CSARVGGAAMNTEAFF.

This clonotype was detected a few times. The chain combines TRBV29-1 with TRBJ2-1, with 7 nucleotides matching TRBD1. The CDR3 is 12 residues long. Germline V CDR1 and CDR2: SQVTM, ANQGSEA. V lost 6 bases to trimming and J lost 8 bases; unmatched junction nucleotides: 7. The CDR3 region is CSVARDSDEQFF. The CDR3 coding sequence is TGCAGCGTGGCCCGGGACAGCGATGAGCAGTTCTTC.

The chain links TRBV18 to TRBJ2-5; possibly TRBD1 for D (6 bases). The CDR3 extends over 13 amino acids. Germline V CDR1 and CDR2: KGHSH, LQKENI. Deletions cut 4 bases from V and 2 bases from J, with 8 bases between. In DNA form, the CDR3 reads TGTGCCAGCTCACGGGGGCAACAAGAGACCCAGTACTTC. This translates into CASSRGQQETQYF.

This rearrangement joins TRBV7-8 to TRBJ2-3; 11 bases line up with TRBD2. Germline-derived CDR1 and CDR2 are SGHVS and FQNEAQ. After removal of 1 base from V and 3 bases from J, the junction contained 6 bases not matched to a gene. The CDR3 loop spans 17 amino acids. The CDR3 DNA is TGTGCCAGCAGCTTAGGACCTAGCGGGGGGATGACAGATACGCAGTATTTT. Its protein product is CASSLGPSGGMTDTQYF.

This clonotype was picked up a small number of times. The rearrangement links TRBV29-1 to TRBJ1-1; no firm D call. The CDR3 is 10 residues long. The V and J ends lost 4 bases and 5 bases respectively, with 5 bases between them. Per the germline V gene, CDR1 is SQVTM and CDR2 is ANQGSEA. The CDR3 sequence: CSVGVTEAFF. The CDR3 nucleotides are TGCAGCGTTGGAGTAACTGAAGCTTTCTTT.

Details on this clonotype: The DNA is omitted, as the CDR3 cannot be located on it reliably, and the CDR3 follows TCRdb's listing. The chain has TRBV30 and TRBJ2-2; no DNA check was done on the table's D call, TRBD1. Germline lookup yields CDR1 GTSNPN and CDR2 SVGIG (reference sequence). The CDR3 spans 13 residues, counting both ends. The CDR3 reads CAGGRASPGSCFF.

The chain combines TRBV7-6 with TRBJ1-2, with D tentatively TRBD1 (5 bases). V was clipped by 1 base and J by 3 bases, with 6 bases between them. Per the germline V gene, CDR1 is SGHVS and CDR2 is FNYEAQ. There are 13 residues in the CDR3. CDR3 in DNA: TGTGCCAGCAGCTTAGGCAGGGACTATGGCTACACCTTC. Amino acid sequence: CASSLGRDYGYTF.

This clonotype was recorded a few times. This chain uses TRBV20-1 with TRBJ1-2; the D gene is possibly TRBD1 (6 bases). Germline assignment: CDR1 DFQATT and CDR2 SNEGSKA (reference sequence). The CDR3 spans 16 residues. V was pared by 6 bases and J by 3 bases, with 23 bases between. In nucleotides, the CDR3 is TGCAGTGCCGGGGGAGGAGCGGGACACGTCGACTATGGCTACACCTTC. Its protein is CSAGGGAGHVDYGYTF.

V usage is TRBV2 and J usage is TRBJ2-2; D uncertain. This CDR3 is built from 18 residues. Trimming took 1 base from V and 2 from J, leaving 17 bases between them. Germline V gives CDR1 SNHLY, CDR2 FYNNEI. The CDR3 DNA is TGTGCCAGCAGTGAAGTCTCGCCTCGGCAGTACAACACCGGGGAGCTGTTTTTT. This gives the protein CASSEVSPRQYNTGELFF. The full variable domain, its missing parts supplied by reference TRBV2 and TRBJ2-2, is EPEVTQTPSHQVTQMGQEVILRCVPISNHLYFYWYRQILGQKVEFLVSFYNNEISEKSEIFDDQFSVERPDGSNFTLKIRSTKLEDSAMYFCASSEVSPRQYNTGELFFGEGSRLTVL.

In this sample, this clonotype turned up many times. This chain links TRBV10-3 with TRBJ1-6; the match to TRBD1 covers 10 bases. This CDR3 has 16 amino acids. Germline V gene sequence: CDR1 ENHRY, CDR2 SYGVKD. J gave up 9 bases and V 2 bases, and 7 bases lay outside the gene matches. CDR3 residues: CAISEPGTGAGSPLHF. Written as DNA, the CDR3 is TGTGCCATCAGTGAGCCCGGGACAGGGGCTGGTTCACCCCTCCACTTT.

There are a few counts of this clonotype. The chain carries TRBV4-1 and TRBJ1-2; TRBD1 is a possible D gene (6 bases). CDR3 size: 16 residues. Germline CDR1 and CDR2: MGHRA and YSYEKL. V lost 4 bases and J 6 bases, leaving 21 bases between the germline ends. The CDR3 spells CASSPAIQGRGHGYTF. The CDR3 coding sequence is TGCGCCAGCAGCCCCGCTATTCAGGGGAGGGGCCATGGCTACACCTTC.

This clonotype was picked up a small number of times. The V gene is TRBV9, the J gene TRBJ2-7; the D call may be TRBD1 or TRBD2 (5 bases each). V shed 4 bases and J shed 0 bases, with 11 bases lying between them. CDR1 is SGDLS and CDR2 is YYNGEE in the germline V gene. The CDR3 is 14 residues long. In DNA form, the CDR3 reads TGTGCCAGCAGCCCGGGGACCCGCTCCTACGAGCAGTACTTC. Its translation is CASSPGTRSYEQYF.

This clonotype was detected only a few times. At one boundary the junction diverges from the germline segment, which might be a read error. The chain recombines TRBV7-7 with TRBJ2-3; maybe TRBD2 (6 bases). In germline, CDR1 is SSHAT, CDR2 FNYEAQ (reference sequence). This CDR3 has 14 amino acids. The CDR3 DNA is TGTGCTAGCAGCCGGGGGTTTAGCACAGATACGCAGTATTTT. Residues: CASSRGFSTDTQYF.

V gene TRBV5-1 combines with J gene TRBJ2-2, with unresolved D. Trimming took 1 base from V and 2 from J, leaving 9 bases between them. This CDR3 comprises 15 residues. CDR1 is SGHRS, CDR2 YFSETQ, per germline. CDR3 nucleotide sequence: TGCGCCAGCAGCTTGTCCCAGGACAACACCGGGGAGCTGTTTTTT. Amino acid sequence: CASSLSQDNTGELFF.

This clonotype was detected ten times or more. The V gene is TRBV13, the J gene TRBJ2-1; D gene ambiguous. Germline V gene data show CDR1 as PRHDT and CDR2 as FYEKMQ (reference sequence). The CDR3 is made up of 12 amino acids. V was pared by 7 bases and J by 8 bases, with 12 bases between. For the CDR3, the DNA is TGTGCCAGCACCCACCACGGCGATGAGCAGTTCTTC. Translation gives CASTHHGDEQFF.

This clonotype was counted ten times or more. The chain links TRBV6-4 to TRBJ2-1; 7 bases match TRBD2. The V and J ends lost 0 bases and 8 bases, in that order; junction bases with no gene match: 4. This CDR3 region has 14 residues. Germline CDR1 is MRHNA and CDR2 is SNTAGT. The CDR3 region is CASSDSRLAHEQFF. In DNA form, the CDR3 reads TGTGCCAGCAGTGACTCGAGACTAGCTCATGAGCAGTTCTTC.

The V call is TRBV11-2, the J call TRBJ2-7, with 10 bases matching TRBD1. CDR3 length: 14 amino acids. In germline, CDR1 is SGHAT, CDR2 FQNNGV. Germline trimming cut 6 bases from V and 6 bases from J; bases unmatched to any gene: 8. The CDR3: CASRPGQGFGEQYF. As DNA, the CDR3 is TGTGCCAGCAGACCGGGACAGGGGTTCGGCGAGCAGTACTTC.

This chain links TRBV9 with TRBJ2-7; 9 positions match TRBD2. The CDR3 contains 16 residues. Germline assignment: CDR1 SGDLS and CDR2 YYNGEE. After removal of 0 bases from V and 2 bases from J, the junction contained 6 bases not matched to a gene. The CDR3 here is CASSVGGLAGTYEQYF. The CDR3 DNA is TGTGCCAGCAGCGTAGGTGGGCTAGCGGGGACCTACGAGCAGTACTTC.

This clonotype was observed at least ten times. V and J are TRBV19 and TRBJ2-3; TRBD1 is a possible D gene (6 bases). CDR1 is LNHDA and CDR2 is SQIVND in the germline V gene (reference sequence). V gave up 3 bases and J gave up 3 bases, with 10 bases separating them. The CDR3 consists of 14 residues. The CDR3 coding sequence is TGTGCCAGTAGTATTTTTACAGGGACAGATACGCAGTATTTT. Protein sequence: CASSIFTGTDTQYF. Looking up the rest from reference TRBV19 and TRBJ2-3 gives the full variable domain: DGGITQSPKYLFRKEGQNVTLSCEQNLNHDAMYWYRQDPGQGLRLIYYSQIVNDFQKGDIAEGYSVSREKKESFPLTVTSAQKNPTAFYLCASSIFTGTDTQYFGPGTRLTVL.

This clonotype was found a few times. The V gene is TRBV6-5, the J gene TRBJ1-1; possible D gene TRBD1, 6 bases. Trimming removed 6 bases from V and 2 bases from J, with 10 bases in between. The CDR3 is 13 amino acids. Per germline, CDR1 MNHEY and CDR2 SVGAGI. Here the CDR3 DNA reads TGTGCCAGCAGGGGACACCGTAACACTGAAGCTTTCTTT. Amino acid sequence: CASRGHRNTEAFF.

This clonotype was picked up many times. V is TRBV4-1 and J is TRBJ1-1; D unclear. This CDR3 comprises 16 residues. Per germline, CDR1 MGHRA and CDR2 YSYEKL. Trimming took off 4 bases at V and 4 bases at J, with 19 bases between the two ends. CDR3 sequence (DNA): TGCGCCAGCAGCCCCCGATTAGCCTCTGAAGGCACTGAAGCTTTCTTT. Translating gives CASSPRLASEGTEAFF.